This TCR beta chain was captured by sequencing in a study of cytomegalovirus exposure and HLA in healthy donors (dated 2017 in TCRdb). For context, the study as a whole: An earlier analysis of several hundred of the donors reported around 280 Gb of sequence data and around 120 million unique TCR beta sequences obtained from about 179 million T cells. Class I and class II HLA loci were covered by the typing at four-digit resolution. Of the roughly 390 genotyped donors, 81% were placed in the genetic ancestry cluster associated with self-reported Caucasian donors. Alongside the repertoire data, information on donor age, sex, ethnicity and CMV serostatus was compiled. The number of donors typed differed by locus, with 629-630 for A, B, C, DRB1 and DQB1, over 500 for DQA1, 606 for DPA1, and some 450 for DPB1. A later analysis re-examined previously published TCR beta repertoires from about 700 donors and added high-resolution HLA genotyping to investigate patterns of TCR occurrence. A few DR-DQ haplotypes were treated as single units for association and clustering because of strong linkage in the cohort. The study combined high-throughput TCR immunosequencing, statistical association of individual TCRs with disease status, and machine learning to predict cytomegalovirus infection status. The later analysis used no new phenotypic data to find candidate immune exposures, relying instead on TCR beta sequences and their occurrence across donors. Roughly 310 gigabases of sequencing data and around 87 million unique TCR sequences were included in an early release covering 550 to 800 HLA-typed donors. In addition to the first cohort of 650 to 750 subjects, a separate validation cohort of 120 different subjects was used. To decide whether each TCR beta V gene segment behaved as functional or pseudogenic, an earlier analysis of 587 of the donors relied on high-throughput TCR beta sequencing. A later genetic analysis took genome-wide SNP genotypes for about 55% of the 666 donors and used that subset as a discovery cohort. Across 300 to 500 genotyped donors of the cohort, an average of roughly 200,000 unique TCR beta nucleotide sequences per donor were sequenced, and roughly 20% of those sequences were non-productive. Using immunosequencing, the study profiled T cell repertoires from 500 to 800 subjects and related those repertoires to cytomegalovirus serostatus. Every discovery cohort repertoire had been produced on one sequencing platform. The study aimed to test whether cataloging public T cell receptors could reveal signatures of past pathogen exposure. The full study reports these points: A few of the identified cytomegalovirus-associated TCR beta chains were confirmed in vitro to be specific for cytomegalovirus antigens. Because HLA typing was unavailable for some donors at each locus, only the typed subset was used in association tests. A later analysis found that HLA-associated TCR beta chains were more clonally expanded and had lower generation probabilities than equally common non-associated chains. The sequencing pipeline was judged likely to have produced a cluster of highly shared sequence variants as a technical artifact. In an earlier analysis of fewer than 700 of the donors, most TCR beta V segments appeared in productive rearrangements about 87% or about 30% of the time, broadly matching IMGT annotations. Correlated functional status among segregating V segments might be attributable to linkage disequilibrium, but an unknown experimental factor could not be ruled out. Only TCR beta chains were sequenced in this cohort, and the absence of alpha or paired-chain data limited detectable features. The study listed over 150 TCR beta chains as associated with cytomegalovirus. Presence/absence analyses assumed roughly uniform sequencing depth across donors, an assumption that may not hold. The earlier analysis of approximately 590 of the donors excluded approximately 15 rarely observed V segments, including chromosome 9 orphons, because counts were too low. In both the original and validation cohorts, the classifier was reported to diagnose cytomegalovirus status with high specificity and sensitivity. In a later genetic analysis, a missense DCLRE1C variant was associated with V-gene and J-gene trimming of TCR beta chains, and the association was replicated in an independent cohort. In a later analysis, several top co-occurrence clusters were reported to appear linked to parvovirus B19, influenza, CMV and Epstein-Barr virus. The 87-base-pair reads could not distinguish some IMGT-functional V segments, including TRBV6-2 and TRBV6-3, so those segments were excluded. Assigning TCR associations to individual alleles was difficult when HLA alleles, especially DR and DQ, strongly co-occurred. A later genetic analysis reported fewer N-insertions in productive TCRs among donors in an Asian-associated ancestry cluster than the roughly 640-donor mean. The only immune exposure information available for the cohort was CMV serostatus. Most CMV-associated TCR beta chains appeared to be HLA-restricted in a later analysis, and the HLA associations seemed to be driven largely by CMV exposure. According to a later analysis, TCR association rates differed among HLA loci, with DRB1 alleles showing the most associated TCRs and HLA-C alleles showing the fewest. According to the authors, the approach could potentially be generalized to other disease states and immunological phenotypes. In a later analysis, over 15,000 TCR beta sequences were associated with specific HLA alleles at a false discovery rate of 0.05. A further reported finding was that TCR beta sequences accurately predicted the HLA-A and HLA-B alleles for most subjects in the first cohort. Across donors, most TCR sequences were observed very rarely, whereas some public TCRs were present in many individuals.

To note about this clone: The target of this receptor is not known. The record has no base qualities; no much larger clone is one base away.

The cohort comprised some 700 healthy bone marrow donors. Cohort members were all nominally healthy when sampled, although unrecorded immune exposures were likely present. The donor tested CMV seropositive and was one of the 289 seropositive cohort members. Each donor provided a peripheral blood sample, and peripheral blood mononuclear cells were used for TCR beta sequencing. Genomic DNA was extracted from the blood cell samples with the Qiagen DNeasy Blood Extraction Kit. The library was made by the immunoSEQ multiplex PCR assay. A mixture of 60 forward primers for TCR Vbeta segments and 13 reverse primers for TCR Jbeta segments was used in the multiplex PCR. The CDR3 region of rearranged TCR beta genes was amplified from genomic DNA by a multiplex PCR assay. On the Illumina HiSeq System, the amplified TCR beta libraries were sequenced as 87-base-pair reads. The study's processing was this. In a later analysis, some 80 million unique TCR beta chains were counted across the 500 to 850 repertoires, and about 9.9 million of these chains were shared by at least two donors. Raw reads were error-corrected and collapsed into unique sequences by a nearest-neighbor algorithm in which closely related sequences were merged to remove PCR and sequencing errors. V, D and J gene segments were assigned by aligning CDR3 sequences to IMGT reference sequences. Each retained sequence needed at least a six-nucleotide match to both a V gene segment and a J gene segment. Rearrangements were called productive when the CDR3 lacked stop codons and stayed in frame with V and J; all others were non-productive. Following IMGT convention, CDR3 was defined as the stretch from the second conserved V-encoded cysteine to the conserved J-encoded phenylalanine. The earlier analysis of some 580 of the donors excluded any sequence lacking an unambiguous match to a single V gene segment. An earlier analysis of a few hundred of the donors called V segments functional above 56.7% productive rearrangements and segregating when the between-donor standard deviation exceeded 5%. A statistical classification framework was built to diagnose cytomegalovirus status from the catalog of TCR beta chain sequences. In a later analysis, TCR nucleotide sequences were compared against IMGT/GENE-DB human TR gene sequences so that V and J genes could be assigned. The TCRdist pipeline was used in a later analysis to assign CDR3 sequences and most-parsimonious VDJ recombination scenarios. In a later analysis, every TCR beta chain was defined by the combination of its CDR3 amino acid sequence and its V-gene family, and reads without a unique V-gene family were dropped. As a way to deal with suspected cross-contamination and a sequencing artifact, a later analysis dropped nearly 600 nucleotide sequences that were highly shared and had low generation probability. In a later analysis, a clonal expansion index was calculated for each public chain from normalized within-repertoire ranks of inferred template counts. A later analysis computed generation probabilities with a VDJ recombination model fitted to out-of-frame rearrangements, and checked the results against IGoR. In a later analysis, TCR-TCR, TCR-HLA and TCR-CMV co-occurrence was scored with hypergeometric tests, and a repertoire-size bias correction was applied to TCR pairs. In a later analysis, false discovery rates were estimated by permuting HLA or CMV assignments 20 times. A later analysis grouped co-occurring TCRs with DBSCAN, adding TCRdist sequence similarity when clustering within HLA-allele-positive subsets. Repertoires with fewer than 30,000 or more than 120,000 public chains were left out of co-occurrence clustering, as were five repertoires with anomalous nucleotide sharing. This immuneACCESS table, as held by TCRdb, lists in-frame sequences with V and J called but not all clones. Of the missing ones, under half trace to an unresolved V gene in checked studies; the others have no known cause. V, J and clone size derive from that table, while D and trimming were established from the DNA sequence. The sample table lists about 100,000 clones, 76% of them with a count of one. The ten largest clonotypes hold under 5% of the sample.

Trimming at the junction amounts to 8 bases on V and 2 bases on J, and the germline ends lie 13 bases apart. Reading from cysteine to phenylalanine, the CDR3 counts 13 amino acids. Here the CDR3 DNA is all that survives: 39 bases in frame from base 1. The CDR1 and CDR2 encoded by the germline V gene are SNHLY and FYNNEI. The receptor was isolated from a woman between 50 and 59 years old in good health and CMV-seropositive. The sequencing input was PBMCs. The rearranged chain carries TRBV2 and TRBJ2-7; tentative D gene TRBD2, with 6 bases matching. CDR3 region: CASLATDAYEQYF. DNA sequence: TGTGCCAGCCTAGCGACGGACGCCTACGAGCAGTACTTC.